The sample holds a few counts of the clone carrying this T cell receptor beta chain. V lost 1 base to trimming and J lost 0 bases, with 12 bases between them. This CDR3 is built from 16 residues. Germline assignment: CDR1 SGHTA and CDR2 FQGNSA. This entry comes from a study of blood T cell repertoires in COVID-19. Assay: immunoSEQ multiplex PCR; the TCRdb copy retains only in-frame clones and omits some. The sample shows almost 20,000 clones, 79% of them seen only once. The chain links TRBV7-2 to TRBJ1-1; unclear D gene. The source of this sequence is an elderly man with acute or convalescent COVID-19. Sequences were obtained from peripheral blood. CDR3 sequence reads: CASSLDWTGMNTEAFF. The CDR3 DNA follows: TGTGCCAGCAGCTTAGATTGGACGGGGATGAACACTGAAGCTTTCTTT.